The 17 T cell receptor beta chains given below trace back to one sample, sequenced in a study of blood T cell repertoires in COVID-19. TCRdb's table, derived via immunoSEQ multiplex PCR, lists solely in-frame clones and lacks some. This sample has roughly 200,000 clones; 85% to 90% occur once, and the top ten carry about 1.2%. Material for sequencing was PBMCs or T cells enriched from blood (not recorded which). The receptors shown here come from a young man who had recovered from COVID-19.

The chain combines TRBV6-5 with TRBJ2-5, with 12 bases lining up with TRBD1. Germline V gene data show CDR1 as MNHEY and CDR2 as SVGAGI. This CDR3 is built from 15 residues. V was pared by 2 bases and J by 7 bases, with 5 bases of the junction left unmatched. CDR3 in DNA: TGTGCCAGCAGTTACGGGGACAGGGGGCCCAGGACCCAGTACTTC. Amino acids: CASSYGDRGPRTQYF.

This chain joins TRBV6-5 and TRBJ1-2; D gene unclear. This CDR3 spans 14 amino acids. The V end was cut by 2 bases, the J end by 2 bases, with 9 bases between. The V gene's germline CDR1 is MNHEY and CDR2 SVGAGI. CDR3 residues: CASSYRSRNYGYTF. In DNA form, the CDR3 reads TGTGCCAGCAGTTACCGGAGCAGAAACTATGGCTACACCTTC.

V is TRBV7-9 and J is TRBJ1-2, with a possible D match to TRBD1 (6 bases). The CDR3 extends over 17 amino acids. Germline values: CDR1 SEHNR, CDR2 FQNEAQ (reference sequence). The V end was cut by 6 bases, the J end by 0 bases, with 20 bases between. CDR3 region: CASRQSSTGFSNYGYTF. CDR3 in DNA: TGTGCCAGCAGACAAAGCAGCACAGGGTTTTCTAACTATGGCTACACCTTC.

The chain recombines TRBV28 with TRBJ2-1, with D perhaps TRBD1 (6 bases). Germline V gives CDR1 MDHEN, CDR2 SYDVKM. This CDR3 is 16 amino acids long. V lost 3 bases, J lost 4 bases, and 16 bases lay in between. CDR3 in amino acids: CASSFPARGLYNEQFF. The DNA of the CDR3 is TGTGCCAGCAGTTTCCCCGCCAGGGGCCTTTACAATGAGCAGTTCTTC.

This clone was observed a single time. The V call is TRBV7-9, the J call TRBJ2-1, with TRBD2 matching 9 bases. The germline gives CDR1 SEHNR, CDR2 FQNEAQ (reference sequence). V dropped 5 bases and J dropped 5; count of bases not matched to a gene: 7. The CDR3 loop spans 15 amino acids. CDR3 sequence reads: CASSPSGAGNNEQFF. In DNA, the CDR3 is TGTGCCAGCAGCCCTAGCGGGGCAGGAAACAATGAGCAGTTCTTC. Full variable domain (rest looked up from reference TRBV7-9 and TRBJ2-1): DTGVSQNPRHKITKRGQNVTFRCDPISEHNRLYWYRQTLGQGPEFLTYFQNEAQLEKSRLLSDRFSAERPKGSFSTLEIQRTEQGDSAMYLCASSPSGAGNNEQFFGPGTRLTVL.

V and J are TRBV7-8 and TRBJ1-1, with TRBD1 matching over 7 bases. Losses at the gene ends were 4 bases for V and 5 bases for J; bases not matched to a gene: 13. The CDR3 covers 16 residues. Germline lookup yields CDR1 SGHVS and CDR2 FQNEAQ. The CDR3 sequence: CASSSGRQGVRTEAFF. CDR3 in DNA: TGTGCCAGCAGCTCGGGACGACAGGGCGTTCGGACTGAAGCTTTCTTT.

This chain joins TRBV7-2 and TRBJ1-1; no definite D call. The CDR3 spans 14 residues. The ends were cut back, 1 base at V and 1 base at J, with 7 bases in the middle. In germline, CDR1 is SGHTA, CDR2 FQGNSA. CDR3 in DNA: TGTGCCAGCAGCTTAGTCGGTCCGAACACTGAAGCTTTCTTT. This codes for CASSLVGPNTEAFF.

The V call is TRBV29-1, the J call TRBJ1-3; tentatively, D is TRBD1 (5 bases). CDR3 length equals 13 residues. V shed 7 bases and J shed 0 bases, with 10 bases lying between them. The germline gives CDR1 SQVTM, CDR2 ANQGSEA. CDR3 coding DNA: TGCAGCGCCTCAGGGATCTCTGGAAACACCATATATTTT. This translates into CSASGISGNTIYF.

V usage is TRBV6-5 and J usage is TRBJ1-5; 7 positions agree with TRBD1. This CDR3 has 14 residues. The J segment lost 6 bases and the V segment lost 4 bases, leaving 6 bases of the junction unmatched. Germline CDR1 and CDR2: MNHEY and SVGAGI. The CDR3 nucleotides are TGTGCCAGCAGTTCCACAGGGGAGGCTCAGCCCCAGCATTTT. Protein product: CASSSTGEAQPQHF.

This clone was counted a single time. V usage is TRBV29-1 and J usage is TRBJ1-2; D might be TRBD1 (6 bases). CDR3 length: 17 residues. From germline, CDR1 is SQVTM and CDR2 ANQGSEA. Trimming shortened V by 5 bases and J by 5 bases, and 27 bases separated the two germline ends. The CDR3 loop is CSVPYRTAAAEGYGYTF. Here the CDR3 DNA reads TGCAGCGTTCCCTACCGGACAGCGGCTGCTGAAGGGTATGGCTACACCTTC.

This clone was observed a handful of times. This chain links TRBV21-1 with TRBJ1-1. TRBV21-1 is a pseudogene. This CDR3 has 17 residues. The CDR3 nucleotides read TGTGCCAGCAGCAATCCGGCTCGGGCCCTTGGAGGCACTGAAGCTTTCTTT. Its protein is CASSNPARALGGTEAFF.

Here the CDR3 DNA reads TGTGCCAGCACCCCTTCAGGGGGTAGGGGTGAGACCCAGTACTTC. Its protein is CASTPSGGRGETQYF. This chain uses TRBV6-6 with TRBJ2-5; 7 nucleotides align to TRBD1. The junction had 13 bases not matched to a gene; V was cut back by 7 bases and J by 5 bases. The CDR3 spans 15 residues. CDR1 is MNHNY and CDR2 is SVGAGI in the germline V gene (reference sequence).

The sample holds a few counts of this clone. This chain connects TRBV2 to TRBJ2-1; 9 bases align to TRBD2. CDR1 and CDR2 from the germline V gene are SNHLY and FYNNEI. With 6 bases clipped from V and 0 bases from J, the junction kept 6 bases outside the gene matches. The CDR3 loop spans 16 amino acids. The CDR3 sequence is CASRASGVSSYNEQFF. The DNA for the CDR3 is TGTGCCAGCAGGGCTAGCGGGGTTAGCTCCTACAATGAGCAGTTCTTC.

The chain couples TRBV3-1 (or the pseudogene TRBV3-2) to TRBJ1-5; 10 bases are shared with TRBD1. Unmatched junction bases numbered 9, after V lost 4 bases and J lost 6 bases. CDR1 is LGHDT, CDR2 YNNKEL, per germline (reference sequence). This CDR3 comprises 16 residues. CDR3 nucleotides: TGTGCCAGCAGCCCGAACGACAGGGGGCTTGCTCAGCCCCAGCATTTT. It yields the protein CASSPNDRGLAQPQHF.

This chain uses TRBV6-5 with TRBJ1-4; tentatively, D is TRBD1 (5 bases). CDR1 is MNHEY, CDR2 SVGAGI, per germline. The CDR3 extends over 15 amino acids. V was clipped by 0 bases and J by 4 bases, with 9 bases between them. CDR3 in amino acids: CASSYSDSHNEKLFF. The CDR3 nucleotides read TGTGCCAGCAGTTACTCTGACAGCCATAATGAAAAACTGTTTTTT.

This clone was counted between two and nine times. The chain recombines TRBV19 with TRBJ1-1; maybe TRBD1 (5 bases). Germline V gene sequence: CDR1 LNHDA, CDR2 SQIVND (reference sequence). The CDR3 has 13 amino acids. V was trimmed by 5 bases and J by 1 base, leaving 8 bases between them. The CDR3 DNA reads TGTGCCAGTAGTCAGGGTAAGAACACTGAAGCTTTCTTT. Protein product: CASSQGKNTEAFF.

This clone came up a few times. The V and J genes are TRBV4-1 and TRBJ1-1; 11 bases map to TRBD1. V trimming: 3 bases; J trimming: 6 bases; junction bases outside the gene matches: 6. The CDR3 has 15 amino acids. Germline V CDR1 and CDR2: MGHRA, YSYEKL. The CDR3 DNA sequence: TGCGCCAGCAGCCATCCGGGACAGGGGGTCGCTGAAGCTTTCTTT. Amino acid sequence: CASSHPGQGVAEAFF.